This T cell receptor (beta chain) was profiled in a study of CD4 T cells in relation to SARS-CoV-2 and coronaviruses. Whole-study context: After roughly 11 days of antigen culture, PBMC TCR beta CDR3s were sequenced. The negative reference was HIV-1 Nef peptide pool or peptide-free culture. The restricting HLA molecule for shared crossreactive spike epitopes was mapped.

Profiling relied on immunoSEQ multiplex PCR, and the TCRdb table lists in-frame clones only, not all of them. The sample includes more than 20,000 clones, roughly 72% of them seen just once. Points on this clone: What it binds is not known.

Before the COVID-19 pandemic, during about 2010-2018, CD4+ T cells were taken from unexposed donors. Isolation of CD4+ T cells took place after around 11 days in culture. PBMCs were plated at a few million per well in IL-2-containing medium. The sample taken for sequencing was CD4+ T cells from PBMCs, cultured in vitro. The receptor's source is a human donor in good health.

The CDR3 nucleotides are TGTGCCAGCAGCTTAGATGGTGGGAGTTGGGCGGGCACTGAAGCTTTCTTT. Its translation: CASSLDGGSWAGTEAFF. The rearrangement uses TRBV7-9 and TRBJ1-1; D gene uncertain. The germline CDR1 and CDR2 sequences are SEHNR and FQNEAQ (reference sequence). CDR3 length: 17 amino acids. Trimming left V 1 base short and J 4 bases short, with 19 bases between.